The 6 T cell receptor beta chains below were found in one sample sequenced in a study of cytomegalovirus exposure and HLA in healthy donors. PCR involved 60 Vbeta and 13 Jbeta primers. Measured with immunoSEQ multiplex PCR; TCRdb has only the in-frame clones, and not every one. This sample has 89,000 or so clones, with about four fifths found just once. The specimen was PBMCs. Receptors originate from a man between 60 and 75 years old in good health and CMV-seronegative.

The chain uses TRBV6-6 and TRBJ1-4; D may be TRBD1 (5 bases). V lost 5 bases to trimming and J lost 10 bases, with 20 bases between them. CDR1 MNHNY and CDR2 SVGAGI come from the germline V gene (reference sequence). The CDR3 extends over 15 amino acids. The chain's CDR3 is CASSTPQDLVVKLFF. In DNA form, the CDR3 reads TGTGCCAGCAGTACCCCACAGGACCTCGTGGTAAAACTGTTTTTT.

This clone was counted only a few times. This rearrangement joins TRBV10-3 to TRBJ1-6; a possible D gene is TRBD1 (5 bases). The CDR3 length is 13 residues. Trimming took off 5 bases at V and 9 bases at J, with 11 bases between the two ends. Germline CDR1 ENHRY, CDR2 SYGVKD. CDR3 nucleotide sequence: TGTGCCATCAGTCCGCCCGGGGGTTCACCCCTCCACTTT. This codes for CAISPPGGSPLHF.

V gene TRBV5-1 combines with J gene TRBJ2-5; 11 bases agree with TRBD2. Germline values: CDR1 SGHRS, CDR2 YFSETQ. The CDR3 runs to 16 residues. V shed 0 bases and J 5 bases; nucleotides not matched to a gene: 6. The CDR3 DNA follows: TGCGCCAGCAGCTTGGCCGCTAGCGGGGGGCAGGAGACCCAGTACTTC. This codes for CASSLAASGGQETQYF.

The chain joins TRBV6-1 to TRBJ1-2, with a possible D match to TRBD1 (5 bases). Trimming pared 7 bases from V and 2 bases from J, leaving 17 bases between. CDR1 and CDR2 (germline): MNHNS, SASEGT. The length of the CDR3 is 15 residues. Here the CDR3 reads CASTVGNAGNYGYTF. The CDR3 DNA sequence: TGTGCCAGCACTGTTGGCAACGCAGGGAACTATGGCTACACCTTC.

The chain employs TRBV18 and TRBJ1-3; D remains unclear. The CDR3 covers 13 residues. Trimming left V 2 bases short and J 10 bases short, with 12 bases between. Per germline, CDR1 KGHSH and CDR2 LQKENI. The CDR3 DNA sequence: TGTGCCAGCTCACCAACCGCCTCGGGGACCATATATTTT. This codes for CASSPTASGTIYF. The whole variable domain, filled in from reference TRBV18 and TRBJ1-3, reads NAGVMQNPRHLVRRRGQEARLRCSPMKGHSHVYWYRQLPEEGLKFMVYLQKENIIDESGMPKERFSAEFPKEGPSILRIQQVVRGDSAAYFCASSPTASGTIYFGEGSWLTVV.

This clone has a handful of counts. The chain carries TRBV5-4 and TRBJ1-4; D is perhaps TRBD1 (5 bases). The CDR3 sequence is 14 residues long. V was pared by 0 bases and J by 5 bases, with 8 bases between. Germline V gene data show CDR1 as SGHNT and CDR2 as YYREEE (reference sequence). The chain's CDR3 is CASSLGGENEKLFF. The CDR3 region has the DNA TGTGCCAGCAGCTTGGGGGGGGAGAATGAAAAACTGTTTTTT.